One and the same sample provided the 10 T cell receptor beta chains below, sequenced in a study of prognosis after radiotherapy for stage I lung cancer. Two rounds of multiplex PCR amplified TCR beta CDR3 from genomic DNA. Primers specific to each TRBV and TRBJ gene were used in first-round PCR. TCRdb called the multiplex PCR reads again in MiXCR, with one record for every CDR3 protein. The table lists about 35,000 distinct CDR3 sequences, 32% of them singletons. The material was PBMCs, obtained before or after stereotactic body radiation therapy (not recorded which). The source of these receptors is a donor over 45 with non-small cell lung cancer.

The CDR3 region has the DNA TGCAGTGCTAGAGATCGTAGTACATGGAGGACCGGGGAGCTGTTTTTT. It translates to CSARDRSTWRTGELFF. The rearrangement joins TRBV20-1 to TRBJ2-2; the D gene is possibly TRBD2 (5 bases). V was pared by 0 bases and J by 5 bases, with 16 bases between. Germline V gene data show CDR1 as DFQATT and CDR2 as SNEGSKA (reference sequence). The CDR3 covers 16 residues.

About this clonotype itself: This may be a read error, as it is one base from a much larger clone. The rearrangement uses TRBV5-6 and TRBJ1-1; D is possibly TRBD1 (6 bases). Germline loops: CDR1 SGHDT, CDR2 YYEEEE. Trimming pared 5 bases from V and 0 bases from J, leaving 11 bases between. The CDR3 consists of 14 residues. CDR3 protein: CASRPGHLNTEAFF. The DNA of the CDR3 is TGTGCCAGCAGACCGGGACATCTGAACACTGAAGCTTTCTTT.

This clonotype has a count of ten or more. V and J are TRBV29-1 and TRBJ1-1, with D unclear. Trimming pared 3 bases from V and 1 base from J, leaving 6 bases between. Germline CDR1 SQVTM, CDR2 ANQGSEA. There are 12 residues in the CDR3. The CDR3: CSVEQTNTEAFF. The CDR3 DNA reads TGCAGCGTTGAGCAGACGAACACTGAAGCTTTCTTT.

V is TRBV27 and J is TRBJ1-1; the D gene is possibly TRBD1 (5 bases). CDR1 is MNHEY and CDR2 is SMNVEV in the germline V gene (reference sequence). With 1 base removed from V and 3 bases from J, the gap between germline ends came to 18 bases. The CDR3 sequence is 17 residues long. CDR3 DNA: TGTGCCAGCAGTTTATGGGGAGTTATGGGGCTGGACACTGAAGCTTTCTTT. Protein sequence: CASSLWGVMGLDTEAFF.

The J gene is TRBJ1-2, the V gene TRBV28; D gene uncertain. The CDR3 runs to 13 residues. Trimming shortened V by 6 bases and J by 2 bases, and 10 bases separated the two germline ends. Germline V lookup: CDR1 MDHEN, CDR2 SYDVKM. This chain's CDR3 is CASRPQVNYGYTF. In DNA, the CDR3 is TGTGCCAGCAGGCCCCAGGTCAACTATGGCTACACCTTC.

In regard to this clonotype: Only one base separates this from a far larger clonotype, so it likely reflects a read error. The chain links TRBV6-2 or TRBV6-3 to TRBJ2-7, with TRBD1 identical over 7 bases. Germline V CDR1 and CDR2: MNHEY, SVGEGT. The CDR3 runs to 14 residues. The DNA for the CDR3 is TGTGCCAGCAGTTTGTACTCAGGGGGTACCGAGAAGTACTTC. Translation: CASSLYSGGTEKYF.

This clonotype was detected a few times. This CDR3 reads CSARLYTGTSGRNEQFF. The CDR3 coding sequence is TGCAGTGCTAGACTATATACCGGGACTAGCGGGAGGAATGAGCAGTTCTTC. V is TRBV20-1 and J is TRBJ2-1, with TRBD2 matching 15 bases. CDR3 length: 17 residues. V shed 2 bases, J shed 7 bases, and the junction held 9 bases outside the gene matches. CDR1 is DFQATT, CDR2 SNEGSKA, per germline (reference sequence).

V and J are TRBV6-1 and TRBJ1-3; 7 bases are a match to TRBD1. J was trimmed by 1 base and V by 10 bases; bases with no gene match: 13. Germline assignment: CDR1 MNHNS and CDR2 SASEGT. This CDR3 comprises 16 residues. CDR3 nucleotide sequence: TGTGCCAACAGCCCTCGACAGGGTTCTTCTGGAAACACCATATATTTT. It specifies CANSPRQGSSGNTIYF.

This clonotype has at least ten counts. This rearrangement joins TRBV12-3 or TRBV12-4 to TRBJ1-2; TRBD1 is a possible D gene (5 bases). CDR3 length equals 13 residues. Trimming removed 6 bases from V and 4 bases from J, with 12 bases in between. The CDR3 DNA sequence: TGTGCCAGCAGGTCGATCGGGGGCTATGGCTACACCTTC. The encoded protein is CASRSIGGYGYTF.

The chain has TRBV2 and TRBJ1-1; the D gene is possibly TRBD1 (5 bases). Trimming removed 2 bases at V and 5 bases at J, with 21 bases between. In germline, CDR1 is SNHLY, CDR2 FYNNEI. The CDR3 spans 17 residues. The CDR3 DNA is TGTGCCAGCAGTGAACGTTATCACGGGGGGTTGGGGACTGAAGCTTTCTTT. Its translation: CASSERYHGGLGTEAFF.